A selection of T cell receptor beta chains follows, all from one sample in a study of blood T cell repertoires in COVID-19. TCRdb's table, derived via immunoSEQ multiplex PCR, lists solely in-frame clones and lacks some. In the table there are approximately 400,000 clones, about 91% of which are singletons. The sequenced sample consisted of peripheral blood. All receptors come from a woman aged 45 to 65 with COVID-19, enrolled during active disease. Each CDR3 is given with its conserved first and last residue. D genes are given only for firm matches. Part of the rows lack a size; the others show once, few, many or a class for expanded clones.

j_call	v_call	clone_size	d_call	cdr3_aa	cdr3_nt
TRBJ1-1	TRBV18	-	-	CASSPTQGANTEAFF	TGTGCCAGCTCACCGACCCAGGGTGCGAACACTGAAGCTTTCTTT
TRBJ1-2	TRBV3-1/TRBV3-2	-	-	CASTNRSVAGYTF	TGTGCCAGCACCAACAGATCCGTGGCTGGCTACACCTTC
TRBJ1-2	TRBV30	-	TRBD1	CAWRLMRGQGYTF	TGTGCCTGGAGGCTCATGAGGGGGCAAGGCTACACCTTC
TRBJ1-2	TRBV30	-	-	CAWQFLGRGYTF	TGTGCCTGGCAATTTTTAGGGAGAGGCTACACCTTC
TRBJ2-3	TRBV5-1	-	-	CASSEGAGPTDTQYF	TGCGCCAGCAGCGAAGGTGCGGGGCCCACAGATACGCAGTATTTT
TRBJ2-7	TRBV7-9	-	TRBD1	CASSWTGGSGQYF	TGTGCCAGCAGCTGGACAGGGGGAAGTGGGCAGTACTTC
TRBJ2-7	TRBV4-1	-	TRBD2	CASSQATSGFYYEQYF	TGCGCCAGCAGCCAGGCAACTAGCGGATTCTACTACGAGCAGTACTTC
TRBJ1-1	TRBV29-1	-	-	CSVVGVNTEAFF	TGCAGCGTTGTAGGGGTGAACACTGAAGCTTTCTTT
TRBJ1-5	TRBV7-2	few	-	CASSLQQGTGPQHF	TGTGCCAGCAGCTTACAGCAGGGGACGGGGCCCCAGCATTTT
TRBJ1-2	TRBV7-8	-	TRBD1	CASSLTGGGYTF	TGTGCCAGCAGCTTGACAGGGGGCGGCTACACCTTC
TRBJ2-7	TRBV3-1/TRBV3-2	-	-	CASSQGDRSSYEQYF	TGTGCCAGCAGCCAAGGAGACAGGAGCTCCTACGAGCAGTACTTC
TRBJ1-1	TRBV28	-	-	CASSLLRGSREAFF	TGTGCCAGCAGTTTATTAAGGGGAAGCCGTGAAGCTTTCTTT
TRBJ1-5	TRBV19	-	TRBD1	CASTQGQPYSNQPQHF	TGTGCCAGTACCCAGGGACAGCCTTATAGCAATCAGCCCCAGCATTTT
TRBJ2-7	TRBV4-2	-	TRBD2	CASSQEGSGGPLSHEQYF	TGTGCCAGCAGCCAAGAGGGTAGCGGGGGGCCCCTAAGCCACGAGCAGTACTTC
TRBJ2-7	TRBV7-2	-	TRBD1	CASSIQTGTGRYEQYF	TGTGCCAGCAGCATCCAAACCGGGACAGGGCGTTACGAGCAGTACTTC
TRBJ2-3	TRBV27	-	-	CASSLSPSGTDTQYF	TGTGCCAGCAGTTTATCGCCCTCGGGCACAGATACGCAGTATTTT
TRBJ2-7	TRBV9	-	TRBD1	CASSVLGTGGLNEQYF	TGTGCCAGCAGCGTTCTCGGGACAGGGGGCTTGAACGAGCAGTACTTC
TRBJ2-1	TRBV19	-	-	CASSFERGGAVYNEQFF	TGTGCCAGTAGTTTTGAAAGGGGCGGGGCGGTCTACAATGAGCAGTTCTTC
TRBJ2-1	TRBV30	once	-	CAWTATTTQEQFF	TGTGCCTGGACAGCCACGACGACACAAGAGCAGTTCTTC
TRBJ2-3	TRBV9	-	TRBD1	CASSATTGDTDTQYF	TGTGCCAGCAGCGCTACGACAGGGGACACAGATACGCAGTATTTT
TRBJ1-1	TRBV7-8	-	-	CASSLEDTYTEAFF	TGTGCCAGCAGCTTAGAGGACACGTACACTGAAGCTTTCTTT
TRBJ1-6	TRBV6-2/TRBV6-3	few	-	CASSLRTTEHSPLHF	TGTGCCAGCAGTCTAAGGACAACCGAACATTCACCCCTCCACTTT
TRBJ2-7	TRBV20-1	-	-	CSALTAYEQYF	TGCAGTGCGCTGACAGCCTACGAGCAGTACTTC
TRBJ2-5	TRBV12-3/TRBV12-4	-	-	CASSFLRKETQYF	TGTGCCAGCAGTTTTCTCAGGAAAGAGACCCAGTACTTC
TRBJ1-2	TRBV2	-	-	CASSEWRADGYTF	TGTGCCAGCAGTGAATGGAGGGCGGATGGCTACACCTTC
TRBJ1-6	TRBV5-4	-	-	CASSLEHLLSPLHF	TGTGCCAGCAGCTTGGAACACCTACTATCACCCCTCCACTTT
TRBJ2-2	TRBV11-2	few	-	CASSLSGHYTGELFF	TGTGCCAGCAGCCTAAGCGGTCACTACACCGGGGAGCTGTTTTTT
TRBJ1-5	TRBV6-2/TRBV6-3	-	-	CASSYLLQGTQPQHF	TGTGCCAGCAGTTACCTTCTTCAGGGTACTCAGCCCCAGCATTTT
TRBJ2-7	TRBV9	-	TRBD1	CASSVAGGTGGPSYEQYF	TGTGCCAGCAGCGTAGCAGGAGGGACAGGGGGTCCCTCCTACGAGCAGTACTTC
TRBJ2-1	TRBV5-4	-	-	CASSLFFWFRGYNEQFF	TGTGCCAGCAGCTTGTTTTTCTGGTTTCGAGGTTACAATGAGCAGTTCTTC
TRBJ2-5	TRBV4-1	-	-	CASSQDTGRETQYF	TGCGCCAGCAGCCAAGATACGGGGAGGGAGACCCAGTACTTC
TRBJ1-1	TRBV6-2/TRBV6-3	few	-	CASSLEGEYTEAFF	TGTGCCAGCAGCCTCGAGGGGGAGTACACTGAAGCTTTCTTT
TRBJ1-1	TRBV10-3	-	-	CAITRPGFTEAFF	TGTGCCATCACGAGACCCGGGTTCACTGAAGCTTTCTTT